These 12 T cell receptor beta chains came from one sample sequenced in a study of CXCR3-negative and CXCR3-positive naive CD8 T cells. Via 5' RACE with UMI labels, TRB cDNA libraries were prepared. TCRdb re-called the 5' RACE reads; every CDR3 protein appears as one record, without DNA. The repertoire table contains approximately 26,000 distinct CDR3 sequences. Specimen: naive CXCR3- CD8+ T cells from blood. Subset here: CD45RO-CCR7+CD27+CD95- naive CD8+ T cells lacking CXCR3 (TNR3-). The receptors here all came from a human donor in good health. Some clones in this sample may be carry-over from other donors' samples.

The chain joins TRBV5-1 to TRBJ2-7. CDR1 and CDR2 from the germline V gene are SGHRS and YFSETQ. CDR3 length: 14 residues. The CDR3 protein is CASTISLYSYEQYF.

The chain has TRBV11-2 and TRBJ2-4. In germline, CDR1 is SGHAT, CDR2 FQNNGV. The CDR3 has 14 amino acids. The CDR3 loop reads CASSLEVAKNIQYF.

The gene calls are TRBV11-2 and TRBJ2-1; there is no DNA to check the TCRdb D call of TRBD1. The germline V gene encodes CDR1 SGHAT and CDR2 FQNNGV. CDR3 length: 14 amino acids. The CDR3 is CASTPGQVYNEQFF. Full variable domain (rest looked up from reference TRBV11-2 and TRBJ2-1): EAGVAQSPRYKIIEKRQSVAFWCNPISGHATLYWYQQILGQGPKLLIQFQNNGVVDDSQLPKDRFSAERLKGVDSTLKIQPAKLEDSAVYLCASTPGQVYNEQFFGPGTRLTVL.

The J gene is TRBJ2-3, the V gene TRBV28; TCRdb's assignment of TRBD2 cannot be checked, as there is no DNA. This CDR3 comprises 13 residues. CDR1 is MDHEN and CDR2 is SYDVKM in the germline V gene. The CDR3 reads CASSLGHPDTQYF.

The chain employs TRBV6-2 or TRBV6-3 and TRBJ2-2. Germline CDR1 and CDR2: MNHEY and SVGEGT. This CDR3 has 14 residues. The CDR3 reads CASSYQENTGELFF.

The chain joins TRBV5-5 to TRBJ1-2; the D call of TRBD1 rests on TCRdb alone, since no DNA is present to check it. The CDR3 runs 16 residues. Per germline, CDR1 SGHKS and CDR2 YYEKEE (reference sequence). CDR3: CASSLLGQAGTYGYTF.

J is TRBJ2-2 and V is TRBV11-1; TCRdb indicates TRBD2, and absent DNA this call remains unverified. This CDR3 has 16 residues. Germline CDR1 reads SGHAT; CDR2 reads FQDESV (reference sequence). CDR3: CASSQRGDPNTGELFF.

V is TRBV7-3 and J is TRBJ2-7. The CDR3 consists of 15 residues. CDR1 SGHTA and CDR2 FQGTGA come from the germline V gene. This chain's CDR3 is CASSLTDGSSYEQYF.

CDR3 residues: CASSDSSQGEEDTQYF. The V and J genes are TRBV6-4 and TRBJ2-3; TCRdb lists TRBD1, though no DNA is available to test this call. This CDR3 is 16 amino acids long. Germline CDR1 and CDR2: MRHNA and SNTAGT.

This chain joins TRBV11-2 and TRBJ2-5. The CDR3 has 11 amino acids. Germline lookup yields CDR1 SGHAT and CDR2 FQNNGV. CDR3 protein: CASSLRETQYF.

This sequence joins TRBV9 and TRBJ2-4; lacking DNA, the TRBD1 call made by TCRdb goes unchecked. The CDR3 has 15 amino acids. The germline V gene has CDR1 SGDLS and CDR2 YYNGEE. The CDR3 is CASSVGAGAKNIQYF.

This clonotype registers medium-sized by frequency. The V gene is TRBV28, the J gene TRBJ2-7. CDR1 and CDR2 (germline): MDHEN, SYDVKM. This CDR3 has 13 amino acids. CDR3 protein: CASSFGSSYEQYF.